These 18 T cell receptor beta chains originate from one sample sequenced in a study of T cells after posttransplantation cyclophosphamide. TCRdb's table, derived via immunoSEQ multiplex PCR, lists solely in-frame clones and lacks some. In total the sample includes tens of thousands of clones, none of them seen once. Sequencing was carried out using PBMCs. These receptor sequences come from a woman aged 55-75 years in good health, CMV-negative, and a related stem cell transplant donor.

This clone was detected ten times or more. The chain uses TRBV6-5 and TRBJ2-7; tentative D call: TRBD1 (8 bases). The germline V and J ends were trimmed by 2 bases and 2 bases, with 16 bases remaining between them. Germline assignment: CDR1 MNHEY and CDR2 SVGAGI. The CDR3 covers 16 residues. The CDR3 spells CASSYRAQGGPYEQYF. In DNA form, the CDR3 reads TGTGCCAGCAGTTACAGGGCACAGGGGGGGCCCTACGAGCAGTACTTC.

This clone was seen ten or more times. This rearrangement joins TRBV28 to TRBJ2-3, with TRBD1 identical over 11 bases. V shed 5 bases and J 6 bases; nucleotides not matched to a gene: 7. This CDR3 spans 15 amino acids. The V gene's germline CDR1 is MDHEN and CDR2 SYDVKM. In DNA form, the CDR3 reads TGTGCCAGCAGTGCCGGGACAGGGGGTTCGGATACGCAGTATTTT. It translates to CASSAGTGGSDTQYF. The variable domain in full, completed from reference TRBV28 and TRBJ2-3, reads DVKVTQSSRYLVKRTGEKVFLECVQDMDHENMFWYRQDPGLGLRLIYFSYDVKMKEKGDIPEGYSVSREKKERFSLILESASTNQTSMYLCASSAGTGGSDTQYFGPGTRLTVL.

V usage is TRBV7-2 and J usage is TRBJ1-2; 8 bases line up with TRBD1. The length of the CDR3 is 14 residues. Germline CDR1 and CDR2: SGHTA and FQGNSA. V lost 7 bases to trimming and J lost 7 bases; unmatched junction nucleotides: 11. CDR3 in DNA: TGTGCCAGCATCCTCGGACAGGGAACAAGTGGCTACACCTTC. Encoded protein: CASILGQGTSGYTF.

This clone was counted at least ten times. This chain links TRBV2 with TRBJ2-1; 14 positions agree with TRBD2. The CDR3 is 15 residues long. V shed 10 bases and J 3 bases; nucleotides not matched to a gene: 5. Germline V gives CDR1 SNHLY, CDR2 FYNNEI. In DNA form, the CDR3 reads TGTGCCACCAGACTAGCGGGGGGGGTCTACAATGAGCAGTTCTTC. Translation gives CATRLAGGVYNEQFF.

In this sample, this clone turned up a few times. This chain links TRBV10-3 with TRBJ2-2, with 9 positions matching TRBD1. This CDR3 comprises 15 residues. Germline trimming cut 6 bases from V and 0 bases from J; bases unmatched to any gene: 2. Germline V lookup: CDR1 ENHRY, CDR2 SYGVKD. CDR3 in DNA: TGTGCCATCAGGGGGGACAGGGCGAACACCGGGGAGCTGTTTTTT. It yields the protein CAIRGDRANTGELFF.

This clone was seen many times. The genes are TRBV6-1 and TRBJ1-2; tentatively, D is TRBD1 (5 bases). The germline V gene has CDR1 MNHNS and CDR2 SASEGT. The CDR3 contains 13 residues. V was cut by 4 bases and J by 4 bases, with 10 bases left in between. The CDR3 region is CASSAGSLYGYTF. CDR3 in DNA: TGTGCCAGCAGTGCAGGGTCGCTCTATGGCTACACCTTC.

This clone has a count of ten or more. CDR3 amino acids: CASSPSRGVNTEAFF. Written as DNA, the CDR3 is TGTGCCAGCAGTCCCTCCCGAGGAGTGAACACTGAAGCTTTCTTT. V is TRBV6-5 and J is TRBJ1-1; D not certain. CDR3 size: 15 residues. V shed 5 bases and J shed 0 bases, with 13 bases lying between them. Germline loops: CDR1 MNHEY, CDR2 SVGAGI.

The J gene is TRBJ2-5, the V gene TRBV18, with 8 bases that match TRBD1. The J call may be mistaken, given a closer DNA end match to TRBJ2-7. The CDR3 is 15 amino acids. Germline V CDR1 and CDR2: KGHSH, LQKENI. This chain's CDR3 is CASSPRDRSSYEQYF. CDR3 nucleotide sequence: TGTGCCAGCTCACCTCGGGACAGGAGCTCCTACGAGCAGTACTTC.

This clone occurred many times. The chain has TRBV6-5 and TRBJ1-2; weak D call: TRBD1 (5 bases). Trimming took 6 bases from V and 8 from J, leaving 16 bases between them. Germline V gives CDR1 MNHEY, CDR2 SVGAGI. This CDR3 comprises 13 residues. The CDR3 bases are TGTGCCAGCAGCCGAGGGGAGGCGGGGGGCTACACCTTC. Encoded protein: CASSRGEAGGYTF.

Ten or more counts support this clone. The gene calls are TRBV30 and TRBJ2-3; 7 nucleotides match TRBD2. The CDR3 covers 13 residues. Losses at the gene ends were 4 bases for V and 2 bases for J; bases not matched to a gene: 3. Looked up from germline, CDR1 is GTSNPN and CDR2 is SVGIG (reference sequence). Written as DNA, the CDR3 is TGTGCCTGGACTCTAGCGGACACAGATACGCAGTATTTT. It yields the protein CAWTLADTDTQYF.

As to this clone: A read error is likely, as this CDR3 ends without the conserved phenylalanine or tryptophan. CDR3 protein: CATSRDRGGLKPQHS. As DNA, the CDR3 is TGTGCCACCAGCAGAGATAGGGGAGGGTTAAAGCCCCAGCATTCT. The V and J genes are TRBV15 and TRBJ1-5; possible D gene TRBD1, 5 bases. The ends were cut back, 0 bases at V and 8 bases at J, with 14 bases in the middle. The CDR3 has 15 residues. The germline CDR1 and CDR2 sequences are LNHNV and YYDKDF (reference sequence).

This clone was found many times. The chain joins TRBV7-2 to TRBJ2-2, with D perhaps matching TRBD2 (7 bases). With 5 bases removed from V and 6 bases from J, the gap between germline ends came to 19 bases. Germline V gene data show CDR1 as SGHTA and CDR2 as FQGNSA. The CDR3 runs 16 residues. CDR3 protein: CASSPLGGGGPGELFF. The CDR3, as DNA: TGTGCCAGCAGCCCCCTGGGAGGGGGAGGTCCCGGGGAGCTGTTTTTT. Full variable domain (outside the CDR3, taken from reference TRBV7-2 and TRBJ2-2): GAGVSQSPSNKVTEKGKDVELRCDPISGHTALYWYRQSLGQGLEFLIYFQGNSAPDKSGLPSDRFSAERTGGSVSTLTIQRTQQEDSAVYLCASSPLGGGGPGELFFGEGSRLTVL.

This clone was picked up a small number of times. This may arise from a read error, as a much more abundant clone is one base away. The sample carries other DNA sequences with the same CDR3. The chain joins TRBV18 to TRBJ2-3, with D unresolved. V was shortened by 3 bases and J by 2 bases, with 15 bases between the two germline ends. The germline V gene encodes CDR1 KGHSH and CDR2 LQKENI. The CDR3 totals 16 residues. The CDR3 coding sequence is TGTGCCAGCTCACCCCTCCCCCGAGGTAACACAGATACGCAGTATTTT. As protein: CASSPLPRGNTDTQYF. Supplemented by reference TRBV18 and TRBJ2-3, the full variable domain reads NAGVMQNPRHLVRRRGQEARLRCSPMKGHSHVYWYRQLPEEGLKFMVYLQKENIIDESGMPKERFSAEFPKEGPSILRIQQVVRGDSAAYFCASSPLPRGNTDTQYFGPGTRLTVL.

In this sample, this clone turned up many times. The CDR3 coding sequence is TGTGCCAGCTCAACGTTACAGGGGGCGAACACCGGGGAGCTGTTTTTT. This translates into CASSTLQGANTGELFF. The V call is TRBV18, the J call TRBJ2-2; 8 positions match TRBD1. CDR3 size: 16 residues. The J segment lost 0 bases and the V segment lost 5 bases, leaving 5 bases of the junction unmatched. CDR1 is KGHSH, CDR2 LQKENI, per germline. Full variable domain (rest looked up from reference TRBV18 and TRBJ2-2): NAGVMQNPRHLVRRRGQEARLRCSPMKGHSHVYWYRQLPEEGLKFMVYLQKENIIDESGMPKERFSAEFPKEGPSILRIQQVVRGDSAAYFCASSTLQGANTGELFFGEGSRLTVL.

This clone came up many times. The chain links TRBV11-3 to TRBJ2-1; 8 bases map to TRBD2. Germline V gene lookup returns CDR1 SGHNT and CDR2 YENEEA. This CDR3 contains 16 residues. The J segment lost 7 bases and the V segment lost 10 bases, leaving 18 bases of the junction unmatched. CDR3 DNA sequence: TGTGCCACCGCCCAACTTCTAGCGGGTCGGTGGAATGAGCAGTTCTTC. Protein product: CATAQLLAGRWNEQFF.

This clone was observed a few times. J is TRBJ2-1 and V is TRBV9; TRBD2 agrees at 9 bases. Germline V lookup: CDR1 SGDLS, CDR2 YYNGEE. This CDR3 comprises 15 residues. The V segment lost 4 bases and the J segment 7 bases; nucleotides outside the gene matches: 9. The CDR3 reads CASSPRGGAGNEQFF. Here the CDR3 DNA reads TGTGCCAGCAGCCCGCGCGGGGGGGCCGGAAATGAGCAGTTCTTC. Full variable domain (missing parts from reference TRBV9 and TRBJ2-1): DSGVTQTPKHLITATGQRVTLRCSPRSGDLSVYWYQQSLDQGLQFLIQYYNGEERAKGNILERFSAQQFPDLHSELNLSSLELGDSALYFCASSPRGGAGNEQFFGPGTRLTVL.

Many counts were recorded for this clone. The chain has TRBV18 and TRBJ1-6; D is ambiguous. The germline V gene encodes CDR1 KGHSH and CDR2 LQKENI. This CDR3 is built from 16 residues. V shed 1 base and J shed 4 bases, with 11 bases lying between them. CDR3 sequence (DNA): TGTGCCAGCTCACCACGGCGTGGAGAATATAATTCACCCCTCCACTTT. It is translated as CASSPRRGEYNSPLHF.

This clone was detected many times. The chain couples TRBV5-5 to TRBJ2-2, with 7 bases fitting TRBD2. Per germline, CDR1 SGHKS and CDR2 YYEKEE (reference sequence). Germline trimming cut 1 base from V and 5 bases from J; bases unmatched to any gene: 2. The CDR3 sequence is 14 residues long. The CDR3 DNA reads TGTGCCAGCAGCTTGAACGGGGGGACCGGGGAGCTGTTTTTT. Translation: CASSLNGGTGELFF.